The present entry profiles one T cell receptor (beta chain) with its context. Antigen specificity is unknown. TCRB transcripts that were expressed got sequenced, as all of the isolated RNA had been reverse transcribed. The read count averaged approximately 4 million across naive, central memory and regulatory T cell samples. Generated by immunoSEQ multiplex PCR, the TCRdb table keeps only in-frame clones and is missing some. The data hold 330,000 or so clones, with 10% to 15% observed a single time. With 4 bases removed from V and 5 bases from J, the gap between germline ends came to 18 bases. Per germline, CDR1 SEHNR and CDR2 FQNEAQ (reference sequence). The CDR3 extends over 15 amino acids. The source of the sample is a study of beta chain features in type 1 diabetes. General observations from the study: Sequencing the cDNA could make cells with high TCR expression show up more than they should. All four CD4+ subsets of Type 1 diabetes patients contained TCRB CDR3s that were moderately but significantly shorter. The similarity of naive, central memory and Treg TCRB repertoires appeared greater among patients than among healthy donors.

This receptor was taken from a woman between 18 and 29 years old with type 1 diabetes. The chain links TRBV7-9 to TRBJ2-7; D gene uncertain. Sequencing was performed on naive CD4+ T cells from blood. For the CDR3, the DNA is TGTGCCAGCAGCTATAGTCGTACTGTCGTCCACGAGCAGTACTTC. The encoded protein is CASSYSRTVVHEQYF.